Listed here are 19 T cell receptor beta chains from one sample, sequenced in a study of OX40 agonist ivuxolimab in advanced cancers. Profiling relied on immunoSEQ multiplex PCR, and the TCRdb table lists in-frame clones only, not all of them. The sample contains about 34,000 clones, 81% of which appear only once. Sample: CD4+ or CD8+ T cells sorted from blood, taken in a trial of the OX40 agonist ivuxolimab. These TCRs come from an adult with an advanced solid tumor such as melanoma, head and neck, liver or kidney cancer.

The genes are TRBV18 and TRBJ1-2; D uncertain. Germline CDR1 is KGHSH and CDR2 is LQKENI. The CDR3 has 13 amino acids. Trimming left V 0 bases short and J 10 bases short, with 12 bases between. The CDR3 sequence: CASSPPGEGYYTF. For the CDR3, the DNA is TGTGCCAGCTCACCACCCGGCGAGGGTTACTACACCTTC. The whole variable domain, filled in from reference TRBV18 and TRBJ1-2, reads NAGVMQNPRHLVRRRGQEARLRCSPMKGHSHVYWYRQLPEEGLKFMVYLQKENIIDESGMPKERFSAEFPKEGPSILRIQQVVRGDSAAYFCASSPPGEGYYTFGSGTRLTVV.

The DNA of the CDR3 is TGTGCCAGCAGGGGGACCGGGACAGCCGGCACTGAAGCTTTCTTT. Protein sequence: CASRGTGTAGTEAFF. The chain joins TRBV2 to TRBJ1-1; 7 bases are shared with TRBD1. Germline V gives CDR1 SNHLY, CDR2 FYNNEI. There are 15 residues in the CDR3. Trimming at V came to 6 bases and at J to 4 bases, leaving 11 bases not matched to a gene.

The chain employs TRBV7-2 and TRBJ2-3, with 14 bases identical to TRBD2. The V gene end was trimmed by 2 bases and the J gene end by 3 bases; junction bases not matched to a gene: 7. CDR3 length equals 18 residues. Germline-derived CDR1 and CDR2 are SGHTA and FQGNSA. The CDR3 region has the DNA TGTGCCAGCAGCTTACTGGGACTAGCGGGAGCAAGGACAGATACGCAGTATTTT. It codes for CASSLLGLAGARTDTQYF. Full variable domain (rest looked up from reference TRBV7-2 and TRBJ2-3): GAGVSQSPSNKVTEKGKDVELRCDPISGHTALYWYRQSLGQGLEFLIYFQGNSAPDKSGLPSDRFSAERTGGSVSTLTIQRTQQEDSAVYLCASSLLGLAGARTDTQYFGPGTRLTVL.

The chain recombines TRBV7-2 with TRBJ1-5, with D possibly being TRBD1 (5 bases). The germline V gene encodes CDR1 SGHTA and CDR2 FQGNSA. This CDR3 contains 15 residues. V lost 5 bases and J 4 bases, leaving 15 bases between the germline ends. The CDR3 reads CASSRTGTRNQPQHF. CDR3 DNA: TGTGCCAGCAGCCGTACCGGGACCCGAAATCAGCCCCAGCATTTT.

This clone was seen a few times. This chain uses TRBV7-9 with TRBJ1-2; unclear D gene. The germline V and J ends were trimmed by 4 bases and 4 bases, with 7 bases remaining between them. The length of the CDR3 is 12 residues. Germline V CDR1 and CDR2: SEHNR, FQNEAQ (reference sequence). As DNA, the CDR3 is TGTGCCAGCAGCTATGACACCTATGGCTACACCTTC. Encoded protein: CASSYDTYGYTF.

The genes are TRBV11-2 and TRBJ2-5, with D possibly being TRBD1 (5 bases). Trimming took 2 bases from V and 3 from J, leaving 10 bases between them. The CDR3 contains 14 residues. CDR1 is SGHAT and CDR2 is FQNNGV in the germline V gene. The DNA of the CDR3 is TGTGCCAGCAGCTTATTTGAAGGGGAAGAGACCCAGTACTTC. Encoded protein: CASSLFEGEETQYF. Supplemented by reference TRBV11-2 and TRBJ2-5, the full variable domain reads EAGVAQSPRYKIIEKRQSVAFWCNPISGHATLYWYQQILGQGPKLLIQFQNNGVVDDSQLPKDRFSAERLKGVDSTLKIQPAKLEDSAVYLCASSLFEGEETQYFGPGTRLLVL.

The chain is built from TRBV20-1 and TRBJ2-7, with D possibly TRBD2 on 5 matching bases. The V gene lost 3 bases and the J gene lost 9 bases, with 12 bases spanning the gap. The CDR3 runs to 11 residues. Germline V CDR1 and CDR2: DFQATT, SNEGSKA (reference sequence). The CDR3 DNA follows: TGCAGTGCTAGCGGGATCGCCGCGCAGTACTTC. Translated, it gives CSASGIAAQYF.

This chain connects TRBV5-4 to TRBJ1-5; no definite D call. CDR1 is SGHNT and CDR2 is YYREEE in the germline V gene (reference sequence). The CDR3 spans 16 residues. V lost 0 bases to trimming and J lost 0 bases, with 10 bases between them. CDR3 region: CASSLGGPDSNQPQHF. Here the CDR3 DNA reads TGTGCCAGCAGCTTGGGTGGCCCTGATAGCAATCAGCCCCAGCATTTT. The variable domain in full, with the rest retrieved from reference TRBV5-4 and TRBJ1-5, is ETGVTQSPTHLIKTRGQQVTLRCSSQSGHNTVSWYQQALGQGPQFIFQYYREEENGRGNFPPRFSGLQFPNYSSELNVNALELDDSALYLCASSLGGPDSNQPQHFGDGTRLSIL.

The gene calls are TRBV25-1 and TRBJ2-5; perhaps TRBD1 as D (5 bases). The V and J ends lost 2 bases and 5 bases respectively, with 15 bases between them. This CDR3 contains 15 residues. Germline V gene sequence: CDR1 MGHDK, CDR2 SYGVNS. CDR3 sequence (DNA): TGTGCCAGCAGTGAACTCCAGGGTCTAGGGGAGACCCAGTACTTC. Its protein is CASSELQGLGETQYF.

The chain uses TRBV7-8 and TRBJ2-7, with 10 bases fitting TRBD2. The germline CDR1 and CDR2 sequences are SGHVS and FQNEAQ. V was clipped by 3 bases and J by 1 base; unmatched bases: 3. The length of the CDR3 is 15 residues. The CDR3 loop reads CASSLGSGGSYEQYF. The CDR3 nucleotides are TGTGCCAGCAGCTTGGGTAGCGGGGGGTCCTACGAGCAGTACTTC.

This clone was detected only once. V gene TRBV6-6 combines with J gene TRBJ1-1; no firm D call. V was cut by 0 bases and J by 0 bases, with 5 bases left in between. Germline CDR1 is MNHNY and CDR2 is SVGAGI (reference sequence). CDR3 length equals 14 residues. CDR3 sequence: CASSYSFLNTEAFF. CDR3 nucleotides: TGTGCCAGCAGTTACTCATTTCTGAACACTGAAGCTTTCTTT.

Only one count was recorded for this clone. The rearrangement uses TRBV6-9 and TRBJ2-7; weak D call: TRBD1 (5 bases). V gave up 3 bases and J gave up 4 bases, with 13 bases separating them. The CDR3 totals 14 residues. Germline CDR1 reads MNHGY; CDR2 reads SVAAGI. In DNA form, the CDR3 reads TGTGCCAGCAGTTACTCGCGACAGAAGTACGAGCAGTACTTC. Translated: CASSYSRQKYEQYF.

V and J are TRBV19 and TRBJ2-7, with D possibly matching TRBD1 (6 bases). V was trimmed by 5 bases and J by 3 bases, leaving 14 bases between them. The CDR3 is made up of 14 amino acids. CDR1 and CDR2 (germline): LNHDA, SQIVND (reference sequence). The CDR3 DNA sequence: TGTGCCAGTAGTGTCGACAGGTGGGGCTACGAGCAGTACTTC. The encoded protein is CASSVDRWGYEQYF. Full variable domain (rest looked up from reference TRBV19 and TRBJ2-7): DGGITQSPKYLFRKEGQNVTLSCEQNLNHDAMYWYRQDPGQGLRLIYYSQIVNDFQKGDIAEGYSVSREKKESFPLTVTSAQKNPTAFYLCASSVDRWGYEQYFGPGTRLTVT.

The V and J genes are TRBV7-8 and TRBJ2-5, with D possibly being TRBD2 (6 bases). Germline lookup yields CDR1 SGHVS and CDR2 FQNEAQ. V was shortened by 5 bases and J by 5 bases, with 15 bases between the two germline ends. The CDR3 sequence is 14 residues long. DNA of the CDR3: TGTGCCAGCAGCCCTAGACTAGGCGGTGAGACCCAGTACTTC. Translated, it gives CASSPRLGGETQYF.

This clone has just one count. CDR3 coding DNA: TGCAGTGCTAGGATTACAGATACGCAGTATTTT. Protein product: CSARITDTQYF. The genes are TRBV20-1 and TRBJ2-3; D is unresolved. Germline V gene sequence: CDR1 DFQATT, CDR2 SNEGSKA (reference sequence). Trimming pared 3 bases from V and 3 bases from J, leaving 4 bases between. This CDR3 comprises 11 residues.

The J gene is TRBJ2-2, the V gene TRBV7-2; 8 nucleotides align to TRBD1. V lost 4 bases to trimming and J lost 3 bases; unmatched junction nucleotides: 4. The germline V gene encodes CDR1 SGHTA and CDR2 FQGNSA. The CDR3 loop spans 15 amino acids. CDR3 nucleotides: TGTGCCAGCAGCTCGACAGGGGCGGACACCGGGGAGCTGTTTTTT. The encoded protein is CASSSTGADTGELFF.

The chain carries TRBV4-3 and TRBJ2-5; D uncertain. The germline V gene encodes CDR1 LGHNA and CDR2 YSLEER. The CDR3 is 14 residues long. Deletions cut 2 bases from V and 3 bases from J, with 10 bases between. The DNA of the CDR3 is TGCGCCAGCAGCCAAAGGATCGGAGAAGAGACCCAGTACTTC. Encoded protein: CASSQRIGEETQYF.

This chain joins TRBV2 and TRBJ1-3; 9 bases map to TRBD1. V lost 6 bases to trimming and J lost 0 bases; unmatched junction nucleotides: 6. The length of the CDR3 is 16 residues. The germline gives CDR1 SNHLY, CDR2 FYNNEI. CDR3 in amino acids: CASRKGQGISGNTIYF. The CDR3 DNA reads TGTGCCAGCAGGAAGGGACAGGGAATCTCTGGAAACACCATATATTTT.

The chain uses TRBV7-3 and TRBJ2-1, with TRBD2 identical over 9 bases. The germline CDR1 and CDR2 sequences are SGHTA and FQGTGA. CDR3 length: 15 amino acids. The V and J ends lost 2 bases and 6 bases, in that order; junction bases with no gene match: 5. This CDR3 is CASSLGTSISNEQFF. For the CDR3, the DNA is TGTGCCAGCAGCTTAGGGACTAGCATAAGCAATGAGCAGTTCTTC.